This TCR beta chain was sequenced in a study of blood T cells in healthy people across ages. The authors ran a second PCR of 7 to 11 cycles using a sample-barcoded 5' primer and a J-beta primer mix. TCRdb processed the 5' RACE reads anew with MiXCR; each CDR3 protein has one entry. The sample shows 630,000 or so distinct CDR3 sequences, about 30% of them seen only once. This clonotype was detected many times. The extraction recovered at least 5 micrograms of total RNA per sample. CDR3 length: 14 residues. CDR1 and CDR2 from the germline V gene are MNHNS and SASEGT. The V end was cut by 1 base, the J end by 3 bases, with 10 bases between.

The sequenced sample was blood. The chain employs TRBV6-1 and TRBJ2-7; D tentatively reads TRBD1 or TRBD2 (5 bases each). This TCR was recovered from a woman over 75 in good health. CDR3 sequence reads: CASSEGGPNYEQYF. In nucleotides, the CDR3 is TGTGCCAGCAGTGAAGGGGGACCGAACTACGAGCAGTACTTC.